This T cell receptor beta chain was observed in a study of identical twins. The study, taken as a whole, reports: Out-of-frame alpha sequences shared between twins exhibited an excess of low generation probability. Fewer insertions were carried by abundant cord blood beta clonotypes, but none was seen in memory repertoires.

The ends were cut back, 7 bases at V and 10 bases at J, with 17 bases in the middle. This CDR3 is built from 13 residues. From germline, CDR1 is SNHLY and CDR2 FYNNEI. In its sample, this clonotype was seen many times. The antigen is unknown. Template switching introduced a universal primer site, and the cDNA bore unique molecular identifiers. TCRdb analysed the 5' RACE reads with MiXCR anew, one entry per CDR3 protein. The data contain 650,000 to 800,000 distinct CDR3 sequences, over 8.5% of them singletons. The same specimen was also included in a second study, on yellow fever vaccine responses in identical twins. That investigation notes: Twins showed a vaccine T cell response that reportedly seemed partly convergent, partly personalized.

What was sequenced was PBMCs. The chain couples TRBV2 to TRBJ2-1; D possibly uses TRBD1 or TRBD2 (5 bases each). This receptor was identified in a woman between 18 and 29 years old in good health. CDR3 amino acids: CASTPGPELEQFF. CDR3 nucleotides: TGTGCCAGCACCCCGGGGCCGGAGTTGGAGCAGTTCTTC.